This TCR beta chain comes out of a study of Ad26.COV2.S vaccination and SARS-CoV-2 variants. At the level of the study: Donor had been placed in the Ad26.COV2.S arm of the COV1001 trial.

Study-wide results and caveats: Using TCR breadth and depth analyses may have led to underestimated total T cell responses.

The CDR3 loop spans 14 amino acids. Germline CDR1 is MNHEY and CDR2 is SVGAGI. The V and J ends lost 5 bases and 1 base, in that order; junction bases with no gene match: 2. The sample holds a few counts of this clone. The antigen remains unidentified. TCRdb's table, derived via immunoSEQ multiplex PCR, lists solely in-frame clones and lacks some. This sample carries some 480,000 clones, around nine tenths of them seen once, and the ten largest clones take more than 10%. Treatment here: 15 to 20 received Ad26.COV2.S at low or high dose, single or two shots; about 5 received placebo; per-sample allocation not given. Sample collection was performed on day 63 after the first vaccine or placebo injection. Expressing Wuhan-strain SARS-CoV-2 spike, an Ad26 vector served as the vaccine.

V gene TRBV6-5 combines with J gene TRBJ2-7; 10 bases map to TRBD2. This sequence originates from a person between 18 and 65 years old who received the Ad26.COV2.S COVID-19 vaccine or a placebo. Sample: peripheral blood, taken in a trial of Ad26.COV2.S vaccine versus placebo. CDR3: CASSKTSGSYEQYF. The CDR3 DNA sequence: TGTGCCAGCAGTAAGACTAGCGGGTCCTACGAGCAGTACTTC.